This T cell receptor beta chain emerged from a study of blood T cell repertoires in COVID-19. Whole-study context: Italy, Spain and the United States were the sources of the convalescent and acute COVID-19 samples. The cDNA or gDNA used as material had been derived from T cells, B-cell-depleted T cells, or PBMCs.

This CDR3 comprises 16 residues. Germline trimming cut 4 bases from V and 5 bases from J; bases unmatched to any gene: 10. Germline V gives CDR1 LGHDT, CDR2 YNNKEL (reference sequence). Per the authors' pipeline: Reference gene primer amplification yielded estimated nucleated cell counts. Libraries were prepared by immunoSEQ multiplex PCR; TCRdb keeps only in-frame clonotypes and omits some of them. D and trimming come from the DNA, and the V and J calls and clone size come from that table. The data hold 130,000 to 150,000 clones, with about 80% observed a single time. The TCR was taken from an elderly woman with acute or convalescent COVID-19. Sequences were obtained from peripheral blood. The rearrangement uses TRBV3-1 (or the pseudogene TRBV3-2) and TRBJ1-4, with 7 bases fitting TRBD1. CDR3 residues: CASSLTMTGRNEKLFF. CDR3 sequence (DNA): TGTGCCAGCAGCCTCACAATGACAGGGAGAAATGAAAAACTGTTTTTT.